The sequence of this TCR beta chain was determined in a study of blood T cell repertoires in COVID-19. TCRdb's table, derived via immunoSEQ multiplex PCR, lists solely in-frame clones and lacks some. This table holds roughly 180,000 clones, over 70% found once. This clone was recorded once. This CDR3 is built from 15 residues. Germline CDR1 is SGHTA and CDR2 is FQGTGA. With 5 bases clipped from V and 0 bases from J, the junction kept 6 bases outside the gene matches. The gene calls are TRBV7-3 and TRBJ2-7; TRBD2 aligns across 8 bases. The receptor comes from a woman aged 40 to 50 with COVID-19, enrolled during active disease. Input material: peripheral blood. The CDR3: CASSRSGVSSYEQYF. As DNA, the CDR3 is TGTGCCAGCAGCCGTAGCGGGGTTAGCTCCTACGAGCAGTACTTC.